Each of the 29 T cell receptor beta chains below was sequenced from the same sample in a study of control samples from healthy donors and cancer patients. The assay was immunoSEQ multiplex PCR, and TCRdb's table has in-frame clones only and misses some. This repertoire shows over 150,000 clones, over 90% found once; its top ten account for over 0.9%. The material sequenced was blood. Source of these receptors: a woman between 25 and 40 years old in good health.

The V gene is TRBV11-2, the J gene TRBJ2-7; D gene uncertain. Trimming removed 2 bases at V and 5 bases at J, with 16 bases between. The CDR3 sequence is 15 residues long. The germline gives CDR1 SGHAT, CDR2 FQNNGV. CDR3 sequence reads: CASSLKVGNSDEQYF. CDR3 DNA: TGTGCCAGCAGCTTAAAAGTGGGGAATTCGGACGAGCAGTACTTC.

The rearrangement joins TRBV11-2 to TRBJ1-3, with D unclear. V gave up 6 bases and J gave up 4 bases, with 10 bases separating them. Germline loops: CDR1 SGHAT, CDR2 FQNNGV. This CDR3 has 13 amino acids. Here the CDR3 reads CASSQGIGNTIYF. The CDR3 nucleotides are TGTGCCAGCAGTCAAGGAATAGGAAACACCATATATTTT.

V usage is TRBV18 and J usage is TRBJ2-7; D not resolved. The germline V gene has CDR1 KGHSH and CDR2 LQKENI. V lost 3 bases to trimming and J lost 4 bases, with 16 bases between them. The CDR3 totals 15 residues. The CDR3 DNA is TGTGCCAGCTCACCGGTTGGACCTAAAGGGTACGAGCAGTACTTC. Its translation is CASSPVGPKGYEQYF.

The chain combines TRBV30 with TRBJ2-1; TRBD1 matches 9 bases. CDR1 is GTSNPN and CDR2 is SVGIG in the germline V gene (reference sequence). J lost 10 bases, V lost 2 bases, and 9 bases had no gene match. This CDR3 spans 14 amino acids. CDR3 amino acids: CAWSRGQGFGEQFF. The CDR3 DNA reads as TGTGCCTGGAGTCGCGGACAGGGGTTCGGGGAGCAGTTCTTC. Filled out from reference TRBV30 and TRBJ2-1, the complete variable domain reads SQTIHQWPATLVQPVGSPLSLECTVEGTSNPNLYWYRQAAGRGLQLLFYSVGIGQISSEVPQNLSASRPQDRQFILSSKKLLLSDSGFYLCAWSRGQGFGEQFFGPGTRLTVL.

This chain links TRBV7-2 with TRBJ2-7, with D unclear. The CDR3 runs to 16 residues. The germline gives CDR1 SGHTA, CDR2 FQGNSA. V lost 5 bases to trimming and J lost 3 bases, with 20 bases between them. The CDR3 coding sequence is TGTGCCAGCAGCCTGCGACATAATAGTCGTGGCTACGAGCAGTACTTC. Translation gives CASSLRHNSRGYEQYF. The entire variable domain, with the rest obtained from reference TRBV7-2 and TRBJ2-7, is as follows: GAGVSQSPSNKVTEKGKDVELRCDPISGHTALYWYRQSLGQGLEFLIYFQGNSAPDKSGLPSDRFSAERTGGSVSTLTIQRTQQEDSAVYLCASSLRHNSRGYEQYFGPGTRLTVT.

This chain connects TRBV7-2 to TRBJ1-6, with a tentative D call TRBD1 (5 bases). CDR3 size: 13 residues. Germline V gene sequence: CDR1 SGHTA, CDR2 FQGNSA. V dropped 5 bases and J dropped 14 bases, with 16 bases sitting between them. The CDR3 loop reads CASSPGPQTTLHF. Here the CDR3 DNA reads TGTGCCAGCAGCCCAGGGCCTCAAACCACCCTCCACTTT.

This clone was seen once. The J gene is TRBJ1-1, the V gene TRBV3-1 (or the pseudogene TRBV3-2); the match to TRBD1 covers 9 bases. This CDR3 is built from 14 residues. Germline CDR1 LGHDT, CDR2 YNNKEL (reference sequence). V lost 5 bases and J lost 10; bases outside the gene matches: 11. CDR3 amino acids: CASSTGQGAMLAFF. CDR3 nucleotide sequence: TGTGCCAGCAGCACGGGACAGGGAGCTATGTTAGCTTTCTTT.

The chain joins TRBV20-1 to TRBJ1-1, with D unclear. CDR1 and CDR2 from the germline V gene are DFQATT and SNEGSKA (reference sequence). Trimming took off 3 bases at V and 0 bases at J, with 8 bases between the two ends. This CDR3 contains 13 residues. DNA of the CDR3: TGCAGTGCTAGTGCCCAGCTGAACACTGAAGCTTTCTTT. Translated, it gives CSASAQLNTEAFF.

This clone has just one count. The genes are TRBV28 and TRBJ1-1, with D hard to call. CDR1 is MDHEN, CDR2 SYDVKM, per germline. V lost 5 bases, J lost 7 bases, and 14 bases lay in between. The CDR3 has 13 amino acids. CDR3 sequence reads: CASSPGLGIEAFF. The CDR3 bases are TGTGCCAGCAGTCCCGGCCTCGGAATTGAAGCTTTCTTT.

The V gene is TRBV27, the J gene TRBJ1-6; maybe TRBD1 (5 bases). Between the trimmed V and J ends, which lost 6 bases and 0 bases, there was a span of 15 bases. There are 17 residues in the CDR3. Germline lookup yields CDR1 MNHEY and CDR2 SMNVEV (reference sequence). The DNA of the CDR3 is TGTGCCAGCAGCAAGGGACTGTTGAGCTCCTATAATTCACCCCTCCACTTT. Its protein is CASSKGLLSSYNSPLHF.

The gene calls are TRBV2 and TRBJ1-5, with D possibly being TRBD1 (6 bases). V lost 6 bases, J lost 5 bases, and 14 bases lay in between. Germline loops: CDR1 SNHLY, CDR2 FYNNEI. The CDR3 is 14 amino acids. Here the CDR3 reads CASRAGGADQPQHF. The CDR3 nucleotides read TGTGCCAGCAGAGCCGGGGGGGCGGATCAGCCCCAGCATTTT.

The chain has TRBV11-2 and TRBJ2-5, with a tentative D call TRBD1 (6 bases). This CDR3 comprises 15 residues. The germline V gene has CDR1 SGHAT and CDR2 FQNNGV. Trimming cost V 5 bases and J 2 bases, with 15 bases left between them. CDR3 nucleotide sequence: TGTGCCAGCAGCCCATACGGACAGCCGCAAGAGACCCAGTACTTC. Protein sequence: CASSPYGQPQETQYF.

The chain recombines TRBV19 with TRBJ2-5; D is ambiguous. This CDR3 has 14 residues. CDR1 and CDR2 from the germline V gene are LNHDA and SQIVND (reference sequence). V was clipped by 5 bases and J by 6 bases, with 16 bases between them. DNA of the CDR3: TGTGCCAGTAGTGCCGGCCTAACCGGCCAGACCCAGTACTTC. It specifies CASSAGLTGQTQYF.

The rearrangement uses TRBV7-2 and TRBJ2-1; possible D gene TRBD2, 6 bases. V gave up 0 bases and J gave up 5 bases, with 8 bases separating them. This CDR3 has 14 amino acids. Germline CDR1 reads SGHTA; CDR2 reads FQGNSA. CDR3 loop: CASSLARDNNEQFF. The CDR3 DNA reads as TGTGCCAGCAGCTTAGCGCGGGATAACAATGAGCAGTTCTTC.

The V call is TRBV27, the J call TRBJ2-3; D remains unclear. This CDR3 comprises 14 residues. Germline V gene lookup returns CDR1 MNHEY and CDR2 SMNVEV (reference sequence). V lost 7 bases to trimming and J lost 5 bases, with 16 bases between them. The CDR3 spells CASTLLGTGDTQYF. The CDR3 DNA follows: TGTGCCAGCACCCTACTTGGAACCGGAGATACGCAGTATTTT.

V is TRBV9 and J is TRBJ2-5, with D perhaps matching TRBD1 (6 bases). There are 16 residues in the CDR3. Germline CDR1 reads SGDLS; CDR2 reads YYNGEE. The V gene lost 3 bases and the J gene lost 5 bases, with 20 bases spanning the gap. The CDR3 bases are TGTGCCAGCAGCGCGGAAGGGGAACAGGGATGGGAGACCCAGTACTTC. Encoded protein: CASSAEGEQGWETQYF.

V is TRBV9 and J is TRBJ2-1; 7 nucleotides align to TRBD1. Losses at the gene ends were 5 bases for V and 5 bases for J; bases not matched to a gene: 10. The CDR3 spans 15 residues. The germline CDR1 and CDR2 sequences are SGDLS and YYNGEE. The CDR3 DNA reads as TGTGCCAGCAGTTCCCGGGACAGACGAAACAATGAGCAGTTCTTC. This codes for CASSSRDRRNNEQFF.

This rearrangement joins TRBV6-6 to TRBJ1-2; D not certain. This CDR3 contains 12 residues. The V and J ends lost 6 bases and 4 bases respectively, with 9 bases between them. The germline gives CDR1 MNHNY, CDR2 SVGAGI (reference sequence). The CDR3 sequence is CASSPAFYGYTF. The CDR3 region has the DNA TGTGCCAGCAGCCCCGCCTTCTATGGCTACACCTTC.

This rearrangement joins TRBV11-2 to TRBJ2-1; no clear D. The CDR3 consists of 13 residues. V dropped 0 bases and J dropped 5 bases, with 5 bases sitting between them. The germline V gene encodes CDR1 SGHAT and CDR2 FQNNGV. CDR3 sequence reads: CASSLEAHNEQFF. CDR3 coding DNA: TGTGCCAGCAGCTTAGAGGCTCACAATGAGCAGTTCTTC.

This chain connects TRBV7-2 to TRBJ2-1, with no clear D. This CDR3 region has 13 residues. V lost 8 bases and J lost 0, with 8 bases in between. Germline loops: CDR1 SGHTA, CDR2 FQGNSA. The CDR3 loop reads CASDSYSYNEQFF. CDR3 sequence (DNA): TGTGCCAGCGACTCGTACTCCTACAATGAGCAGTTCTTC.

J is TRBJ2-1 and V is TRBV5-4; D gene uncertain. Trimming shortened V by 4 bases and J by 5 bases, and 16 bases separated the two germline ends. Germline loops: CDR1 SGHNT, CDR2 YYREEE (reference sequence). The CDR3 runs to 15 residues. The CDR3 loop reads CASSRRGRADNEQFF. CDR3 coding DNA: TGTGCCAGCAGCCGTCGTGGACGAGCCGACAATGAGCAGTTCTTC.

The chain links TRBV19 to TRBJ2-1; possibly TRBD2 for D (7 bases). The CDR3 runs 14 residues. The V and J ends lost 7 bases and 9 bases respectively, with 19 bases between them. The germline gives CDR1 LNHDA, CDR2 SQIVND (reference sequence). CDR3 sequence reads: CASTKRGGEGEQFF. CDR3 bases: TGTGCCAGTACCAAAAGGGGGGGTGAGGGTGAGCAGTTCTTC.

This rearrangement joins TRBV6-5 to TRBJ1-2; maybe TRBD1 (5 bases). V was pared by 7 bases and J by 8 bases, with 17 bases between. The germline V gene encodes CDR1 MNHEY and CDR2 SVGAGI. CDR3 size: 13 residues. This CDR3 reads CASTRARGSGYTF. The CDR3 nucleotides are TGTGCCAGCACAAGAGCGCGGGGCTCCGGCTACACCTTC.

The chain carries TRBV5-1 and TRBJ1-2; no reliable D call. The length of the CDR3 is 15 residues. The V end was cut by 0 bases, the J end by 0 bases, with 9 bases between. The germline V gene has CDR1 SGHRS and CDR2 YFSETQ. The CDR3 bases are TGCGCCAGCAGCTTGGCGGACGGAGCTAACTATGGCTACACCTTC. It encodes CASSLADGANYGYTF.

The rearrangement links TRBV5-1 to TRBJ2-5, with a possible D match to TRBD2 (5 bases). V lost 4 bases to trimming and J lost 4 bases, with 14 bases between them. CDR1 is SGHRS and CDR2 is YFSETQ in the germline V gene. The CDR3 has 14 amino acids. CDR3 sequence (DNA): TGCGCCAGCAGCCTGGGCGGGCGGAGAGAGACCCAGTACTTC. It yields the protein CASSLGGRRETQYF.

This chain joins TRBV28 and TRBJ1-2, with TRBD1 as a possible D gene (5 bases). This CDR3 is 16 amino acids long. Trimming left V 7 bases short and J 0 bases short, with 18 bases between. CDR1 is MDHEN, CDR2 SYDVKM, per germline. CDR3 residues: CASTADNRGANYGYTF. The CDR3 region has the DNA TGTGCCAGCACCGCGGACAACCGTGGAGCTAACTATGGCTACACCTTC.

This clone was observed a single time. The chain carries TRBV18 and TRBJ2-5; D might be TRBD2 (6 bases). Trimming cost V 6 bases and J 1 base, with 12 bases left between them. The CDR3 totals 14 residues. CDR1 is KGHSH and CDR2 is LQKENI in the germline V gene. The CDR3 spells CASSPARGQETQYF. DNA of the CDR3: TGTGCCAGCTCCCCAGCGCGGGGCCAAGAGACCCAGTACTTC.

This chain connects TRBV13 to TRBJ2-3; the D is unclear. Trimming pared 1 base from V and 1 base from J, leaving 3 bases between. CDR3 length: 13 amino acids. Germline values: CDR1 PRHDT, CDR2 FYEKMQ (reference sequence). The CDR3 DNA reads as TGTGCCAGCAGCTTAGAAGGCACAGATACGCAGTATTTT. It yields the protein CASSLEGTDTQYF.

The count of this clone is one. The chain recombines TRBV9 with TRBJ1-4; possible D gene TRBD1, 5 bases. Trimming pared 0 bases from V and 8 bases from J, leaving 11 bases between. The CDR3 is 14 amino acids. Looked up from germline, CDR1 is SGDLS and CDR2 is YYNGEE. The CDR3 sequence: CASSVGPGLEKLFF. The CDR3 DNA reads TGTGCCAGCAGCGTAGGACCAGGGCTGGAAAAACTGTTTTTT.